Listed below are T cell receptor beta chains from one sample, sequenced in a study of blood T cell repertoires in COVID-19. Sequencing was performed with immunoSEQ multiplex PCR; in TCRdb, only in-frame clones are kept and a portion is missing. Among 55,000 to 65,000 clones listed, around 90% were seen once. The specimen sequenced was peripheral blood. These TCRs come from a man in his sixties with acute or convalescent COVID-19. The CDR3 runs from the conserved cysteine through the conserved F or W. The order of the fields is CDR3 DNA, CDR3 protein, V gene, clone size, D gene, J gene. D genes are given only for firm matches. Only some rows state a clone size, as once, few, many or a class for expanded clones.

CDR3nt: TGTGCTAGCAGCCGTGATTTGACAGGTGCCTACGAGCAGTACTTC; CDR3aa: CASSRDLTGAYEQYF; v_gene: TRBV7-7; abundance: NA; d_gene: NA; j_gene: TRBJ2-7
CDR3nt: TGTGCCAGTATGTGGCAGAATCGTGACATGAACACTGAAGCTTTCTTT; CDR3aa: CASMWQNRDMNTEAFF; v_gene: TRBV19; abundance: NA; d_gene: NA; j_gene: TRBJ1-1
CDR3nt: TGTGCCAGCAGCTCGTTGACTAGCGGGAACACCGGGGAGCTGTTTTTT; CDR3aa: CASSSLTSGNTGELFF; v_gene: TRBV7-9; abundance: once; d_gene: TRBD2; j_gene: TRBJ2-2
CDR3nt: TGCGCCAGCAGCACCAATACAGGGGTTGGGACTGAAGCTTTCTTT; CDR3aa: CASSTNTGVGTEAFF; v_gene: TRBV5-1; abundance: NA; d_gene: TRBD1; j_gene: TRBJ1-1
CDR3nt: TGTGCCAGCAGCGTGGACTCTGGGGGGGAATCACCCCTCCACTTT; CDR3aa: CASSVDSGGESPLHF; v_gene: TRBV5-4; abundance: NA; d_gene: NA; j_gene: TRBJ1-6
CDR3nt: TGTGCCAGCAGCTTAGTGGCAGCCGGGGAGCCCCAGCATTTT; CDR3aa: CASSLVAAGEPQHF; v_gene: TRBV7-2; abundance: NA; d_gene: NA; j_gene: TRBJ1-5
CDR3nt: TGTGCCGGGGGCAGGCCCCCATACGAGCAGTACTTC; CDR3aa: CAGGRPPYEQYF; v_gene: TRBV28; abundance: NA; d_gene: NA; j_gene: TRBJ2-7
CDR3nt: TGTGCCAGCAGCTTAGACCTCAGGGGAAACACCATATATTTT; CDR3aa: CASSLDLRGNTIYF; v_gene: TRBV11-2; abundance: NA; d_gene: NA; j_gene: TRBJ1-3
CDR3nt: TGCGCCAGCAGCCAAGTTATGGCGGGAGAAGAGACCCAGTACTTC; CDR3aa: CASSQVMAGEETQYF; v_gene: TRBV4-3; abundance: NA; d_gene: TRBD2; j_gene: TRBJ2-5
CDR3nt: TGTGCCAGCAGCGGAGGGGTTGAGGTGATTGAAGCTTTCTTT; CDR3aa: CASSGGVEVIEAFF; v_gene: TRBV7-2; abundance: NA; d_gene: NA; j_gene: TRBJ1-1
CDR3nt: TGTGCCAGCAGTTTATTGACGAGCGCGAACACCGGGGAGCTGTTTTTT; CDR3aa: CASSLLTSANTGELFF; v_gene: TRBV28; abundance: NA; d_gene: NA; j_gene: TRBJ2-2
CDR3nt: TGTGCCAGCAGCTCCTCTCTAGCGGGAGGGCCTAACAATGAGCAGTTCTTC; CDR3aa: CASSSSLAGGPNNEQFF; v_gene: TRBV7-9; abundance: NA; d_gene: TRBD2; j_gene: TRBJ2-1
CDR3nt: TGTGCCAGCAGTGTGGACAGGCTCGACGGCTACACCTTC; CDR3aa: CASSVDRLDGYTF; v_gene: TRBV2; abundance: NA; d_gene: TRBD1; j_gene: TRBJ1-2
CDR3nt: TGTGCCAGCAGTTTTGTAGGTAGGGGTCACCTCCACAATGAGCAGTTCTTC; CDR3aa: CASSFVGRGHLHNEQFF; v_gene: TRBV27; abundance: NA; d_gene: NA; j_gene: TRBJ2-1
CDR3nt: TGCAGCGTTGTTTTGGCAGTTGAGCAGTACTTC; CDR3aa: CSVVLAVEQYF; v_gene: TRBV29-1; abundance: NA; d_gene: NA; j_gene: TRBJ2-7
CDR3nt: TGTGCCAGCAGTGGGACAGGGAGGTCACCCCTCCACTTT; CDR3aa: CASSGTGRSPLHF; v_gene: TRBV25-1; abundance: NA; d_gene: TRBD1; j_gene: TRBJ1-6